A single sample is the source of the 15 T cell receptor beta chains below, sequenced in a study of blood T cells in healthy people across ages (dated by TCRdb to 2013 to 2016). Libraries came from 5' RACE. The sequencer was an Illumina HiSeq 2500. A second PCR of roughly 7 to 11 cycles was run with a J-beta primer mix and a sample-barcoded 5' primer. TCRdb reanalyzed the raw reads on its own, using fastp at Q25 for trimming and MiXCR for clone calling, and kept in-frame beta chains. Each CDR3 protein appears once, grouped with its most common genes and DNA. This sample is represented by approximately 730,000 distinct CDR3 sequences; around 40% of them were singletons. The ten largest account for 20% to 25% of the sample. Sequencing was done on a sample of blood. These receptors came from a woman aged 55-69 years in good health.

For this clonotype: One end of the junction varies from germline; a read error may be responsible. The chain links TRBV4-3 to TRBJ2-7; D unclear. This CDR3 contains 14 residues. Germline-derived CDR1 and CDR2 are LGHNA and YSLEER. CDR3 amino acids: CASSQDYTAYERYF. The CDR3 region has the DNA TGCGCCAGCAGCCAAGATTACACCGCCTACGAGCGGTACTTC.

The table lists this clonotype with many counts. The rearrangement uses TRBV10-3 and TRBJ2-6; 9 bases are a match to TRBD1. The CDR3 runs 16 residues. V gave up 5 bases and J gave up 0 bases; unmatched junction bases: 2. Germline CDR1 and CDR2: ENHRY and SYGVKD. CDR3 in DNA: TGTGCCATCAGTCGGGACAGGGTCTCTGGGGCCAACGTCCTGACTTTC. Encoded protein: CAISRDRVSGANVLTF.

The chain has TRBV11-2 and TRBJ2-1; D remains ambiguous. V was shortened by 5 bases and J by 1 base, with 12 bases between the two germline ends. The CDR3 loop spans 15 amino acids. CDR1 SGHAT and CDR2 FQNNGV come from the germline V gene. The CDR3 protein is CASSPTIGSYNEQFF. Written as DNA, the CDR3 is TGTGCCAGCAGCCCCACGATAGGGTCCTACAATGAGCAGTTCTTC.

V gene TRBV10-3 combines with J gene TRBJ2-5; D might be TRBD2 (6 bases). Deletions cut 2 bases from V and 5 bases from J, with 12 bases between. CDR1 is ENHRY and CDR2 is SYGVKD in the germline V gene. The CDR3 totals 14 residues. The CDR3 nucleotides read TGTGCCATCAGTGAGGCGGGACCTCGGGAGACCCAGTACTTC. Amino acids: CAISEAGPRETQYF.

The chain carries TRBV5-1 and TRBJ2-2; perhaps D is TRBD1 or TRBD2 (5 bases each). V was trimmed by 3 bases and J by 0 bases, leaving 9 bases between them. Germline lookup yields CDR1 SGHRS and CDR2 YFSETQ. The CDR3 runs to 15 residues. The CDR3: CASSSGQANTGELFF. The CDR3 bases are TGCGCCAGCAGCTCGGGGCAAGCGAACACCGGGGAGCTGTTTTTT.

The rearrangement links TRBV9 to TRBJ2-3; 10 bases align to TRBD2. The CDR3 sequence is 15 residues long. Germline V lookup: CDR1 SGDLS, CDR2 YYNGEE. Trimming removed 7 bases from V and 1 base from J; junction bases left unmatched: 6. CDR3 residues: CASSAGGPGTDTQYF. CDR3 nucleotides: TGTGCCAGCTCAGCGGGAGGGCCCGGCACAGATACGCAGTATTTT.

This clonotype was observed a single time. This sequence joins TRBV11-2 and TRBJ2-1, with a weak D call TRBD2 (6 bases). The V gene lost 1 base and the J gene lost 7 bases, with 14 bases spanning the gap. The germline gives CDR1 SGHAT, CDR2 FQNNGV. The length of the CDR3 is 15 residues. The CDR3 sequence: CASSLVGGLENEQFF. The CDR3 bases are TGTGCCAGCAGCTTAGTGGGGGGACTCGAAAATGAGCAGTTCTTC.

The chain links TRBV27 to TRBJ1-6; 10 nucleotides line up with TRBD1. Germline CDR1 and CDR2: MNHEY and SMNVEV (reference sequence). Trimming took 2 bases from V and 9 from J; bases not matched to a gene: 4. This CDR3 spans 15 amino acids. CDR3 region: CASSLRQGARSPLHF. The CDR3 nucleotides are TGTGCCAGCAGTTTAAGACAGGGGGCTCGTTCACCCCTCCACTTT.

This clonotype was detected a few times. DNA of the CDR3: TGCAGTGCTGGAGCTTTGCAGGGTAATGAGCAGTTCTTC. It specifies CSAGALQGNEQFF. The V gene is TRBV20-1, the J gene TRBJ2-1; weak D call: TRBD1 (5 bases). CDR1 is DFQATT and CDR2 is SNEGSKA in the germline V gene (reference sequence). This CDR3 has 13 amino acids. V lost 5 bases to trimming and J lost 7 bases, with 15 bases between them.

The rearrangement uses TRBV7-9 and TRBJ2-1; 11 nucleotides match TRBD2. V was clipped by 3 bases and J by 2 bases; unmatched bases: 9. Germline CDR1 is SEHNR and CDR2 is FQNEAQ (reference sequence). The CDR3 length is 18 residues. The chain's CDR3 is CASSFLAGGPGPYNEQFF. CDR3 bases: TGTGCCAGCAGCTTTCTAGCGGGAGGTCCCGGCCCCTACAATGAGCAGTTCTTC.

This clonotype has only a few counts. The genes are TRBV29-1 and TRBJ2-1; possible D gene TRBD2, 6 bases. The germline V gene has CDR1 SQVTM and CDR2 ANQGSEA. The CDR3 sequence is 13 residues long. V was trimmed by 3 bases and J by 9 bases, leaving 15 bases between them. The CDR3 bases are TGCAGCGTTGAGTTTTGGGGGGATGGTGAGCAGTTCTTC. Translating gives CSVEFWGDGEQFF.

V is TRBV5-1 and J is TRBJ2-2; no clear D. CDR3 size: 13 residues. The germline CDR1 and CDR2 sequences are SGHRS and YFSETQ. V dropped 6 bases and J dropped 6 bases, with 12 bases sitting between them. The chain's CDR3 is CASTFGFPGELFF. DNA of the CDR3: TGCGCCAGCACCTTCGGGTTCCCCGGGGAGCTGTTTTTT. Combining the CDR3 with reference TRBV5-1 and TRBJ2-2 gives the whole variable domain KAGVTQTPRYLIKTRGQQVTLSCSPISGHRSVSWYQQTPGQGLQFLFEYFSETQRNKGNFPGRFSGRQFSNSRSEMNVSTLELGDSALYLCASTFGFPGELFFGEGSRLTVL.

J is TRBJ2-3 and V is TRBV7-3, with D perhaps matching TRBD2 (5 bases). CDR3 size: 17 residues. Germline loops: CDR1 SGHTA, CDR2 FQGTGA. V gave up 3 bases and J gave up 7 bases, with 23 bases separating them. CDR3 nucleotide sequence: TGTGCCAGCAGCTTTTCCGCCGTACTGGGAGCGGATCATACGCAGTATTTT. Its protein is CASSFSAVLGADHTQYF.

As for this clonotype: A read error may account for a junction end that differs from germline. This chain joins TRBV3-1 and TRBJ1-2; 10 nucleotides match TRBD1. Germline CDR1 is LGHDT and CDR2 is YNNKEL (reference sequence). The CDR3 is made up of 15 amino acids. CDR3 in amino acids: CASGQGTGTGDGYTF. The CDR3 bases are TGTGCCAGCGGCCAGGGCACCGGGACAGGGGACGGCTACACCTTC. The variable domain in full, completed from reference TRBV3-1 and TRBJ1-2, reads DTAVSQTPKYLVTQMGNDKSIKCEQNLGHDTMYWYKQDSKKFLKIMFSYNNKELIINETVPNRFSPKSPDKAHLNLHINSLELGDSAVYFCASGQGTGTGDGYTFGSGTRLTVV.

The J gene is TRBJ2-1, the V gene TRBV20-1, with 7 bases fitting TRBD2. The CDR3 extends over 14 amino acids. J lost 7 bases, V lost 1 base, and 7 bases had no gene match. The germline V gene encodes CDR1 DFQATT and CDR2 SNEGSKA (reference sequence). CDR3 residues: CSARGGDGGNEQFF. The CDR3, as DNA: TGCAGTGCTAGAGGCGGGGACGGGGGGAATGAGCAGTTCTTC.